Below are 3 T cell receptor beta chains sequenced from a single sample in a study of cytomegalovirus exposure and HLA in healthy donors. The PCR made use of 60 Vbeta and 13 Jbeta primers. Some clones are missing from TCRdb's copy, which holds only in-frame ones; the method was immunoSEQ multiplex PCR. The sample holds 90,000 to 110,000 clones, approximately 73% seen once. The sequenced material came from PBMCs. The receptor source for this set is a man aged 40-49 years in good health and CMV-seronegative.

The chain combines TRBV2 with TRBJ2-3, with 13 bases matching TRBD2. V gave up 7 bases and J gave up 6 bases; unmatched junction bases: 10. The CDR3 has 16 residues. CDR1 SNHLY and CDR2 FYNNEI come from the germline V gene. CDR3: CASTTGLAGMRDTQYF. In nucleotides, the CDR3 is TGTGCCAGCACGACGGGACTAGCGGGGATGAGGGATACGCAGTATTTT. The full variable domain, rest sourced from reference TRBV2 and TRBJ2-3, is EPEVTQTPSHQVTQMGQEVILRCVPISNHLYFYWYRQILGQKVEFLVSFYNNEISEKSEIFDDQFSVERPDGSNFTLKIRSTKLEDSAMYFCASTTGLAGMRDTQYFGPGTRLTVL.

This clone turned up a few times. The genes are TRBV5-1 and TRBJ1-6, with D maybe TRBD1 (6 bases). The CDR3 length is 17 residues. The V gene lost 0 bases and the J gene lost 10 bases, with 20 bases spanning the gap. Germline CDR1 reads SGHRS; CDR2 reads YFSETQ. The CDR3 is CASSLEAGALAGSPLHF. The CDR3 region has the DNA TGCGCCAGCAGCTTGGAGGCAGGGGCCCTCGCTGGGTCACCCCTCCACTTT.

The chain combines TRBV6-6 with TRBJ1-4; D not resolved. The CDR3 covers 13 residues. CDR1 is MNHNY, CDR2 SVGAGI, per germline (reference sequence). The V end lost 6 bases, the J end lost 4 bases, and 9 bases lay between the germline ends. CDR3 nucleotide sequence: TGTGCCAGCAGAACAGCAAATAATGAAAAACTGTTTTTT. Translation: CASRTANNEKLFF.